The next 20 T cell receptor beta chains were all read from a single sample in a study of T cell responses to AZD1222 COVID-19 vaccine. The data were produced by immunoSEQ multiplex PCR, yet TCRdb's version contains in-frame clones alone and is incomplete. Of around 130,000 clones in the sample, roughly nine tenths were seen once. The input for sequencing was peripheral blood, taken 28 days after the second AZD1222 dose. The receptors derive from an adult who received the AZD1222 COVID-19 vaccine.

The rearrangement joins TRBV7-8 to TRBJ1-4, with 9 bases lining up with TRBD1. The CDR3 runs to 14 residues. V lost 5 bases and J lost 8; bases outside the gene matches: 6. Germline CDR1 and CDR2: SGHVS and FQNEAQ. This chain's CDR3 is CASSAQGAREKLFF. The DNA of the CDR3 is TGTGCCAGCAGCGCACAGGGGGCGAGAGAAAAACTGTTTTTT.

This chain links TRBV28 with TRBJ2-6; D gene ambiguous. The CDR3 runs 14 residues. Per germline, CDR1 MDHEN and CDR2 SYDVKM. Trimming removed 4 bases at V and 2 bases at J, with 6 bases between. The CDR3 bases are TGTGCCAGCAGTTCCACGGCTGGGGCCAACGTCCTGACTTTC. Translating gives CASSSTAGANVLTF.

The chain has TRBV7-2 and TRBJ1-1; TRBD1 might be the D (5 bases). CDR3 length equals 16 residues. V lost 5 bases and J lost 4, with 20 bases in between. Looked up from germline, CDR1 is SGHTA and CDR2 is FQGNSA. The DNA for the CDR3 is TGTGCCAGCAGCCGGACACATTCTCAAAGCAGCACTGAAGCTTTCTTT. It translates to CASSRTHSQSSTEAFF.

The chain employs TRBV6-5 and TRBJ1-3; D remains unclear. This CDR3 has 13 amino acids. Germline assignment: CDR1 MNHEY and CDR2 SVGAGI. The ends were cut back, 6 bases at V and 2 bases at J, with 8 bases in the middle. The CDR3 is CASSRTAGNTIYF. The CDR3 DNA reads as TGTGCCAGCAGCCGCACAGCTGGAAACACCATATATTTT.

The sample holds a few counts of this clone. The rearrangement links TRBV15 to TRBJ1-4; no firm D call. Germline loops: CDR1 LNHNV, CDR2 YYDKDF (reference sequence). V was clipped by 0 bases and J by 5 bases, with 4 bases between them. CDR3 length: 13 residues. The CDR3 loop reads CATSRDRNEKLFF. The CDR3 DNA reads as TGTGCCACCAGCAGAGATCGGAATGAAAAACTGTTTTTT. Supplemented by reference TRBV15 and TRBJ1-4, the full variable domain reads DAMVIQNPRYQVTQFGKPVTLSCSQTLNHNVMYWYQQKSSQAPKLLFHYYDKDFNNEADTPDNFQSRRPNTSFCFLDIRSPGLGDTAMYLCATSRDRNEKLFFGSGTQLSVL.

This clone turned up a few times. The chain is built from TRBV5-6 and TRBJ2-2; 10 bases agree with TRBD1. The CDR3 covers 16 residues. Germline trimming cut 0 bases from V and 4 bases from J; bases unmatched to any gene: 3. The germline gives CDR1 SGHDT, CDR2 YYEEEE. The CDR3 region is CASSLAGQGTTGELFF. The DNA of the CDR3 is TGTGCCAGCAGCTTGGCGGGACAGGGGACCACCGGGGAGCTGTTTTTT. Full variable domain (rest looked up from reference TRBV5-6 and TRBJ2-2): DAGVTQSPTHLIKTRGQQVTLRCSPKSGHDTVSWYQQALGQGPQFIFQYYEEEERQRGNFPDRFSGHQFPNYSSELNVNALLLGDSALYLCASSLAGQGTTGELFFGEGSRLTVL.

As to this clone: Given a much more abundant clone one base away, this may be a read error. CDR3: CASSILAAASGYTF. The CDR3 nucleotides are TGTGCCAGTAGTATTTTAGCGGCAGCTTCCGGCTACACCTTC. The rearrangement uses TRBV19 and TRBJ1-2; no clear D gene. CDR3 length: 14 residues. Germline V gives CDR1 LNHDA, CDR2 SQIVND (reference sequence). V shed 3 bases and J shed 8 bases, with 16 bases lying between them.

CDR3 coding DNA: TGTGCTAGTGGTTTCGGCGGCACCGGGGAGCTGTTTTTT. This translates into CASGFGGTGELFF. The chain has TRBV12-5 and TRBJ2-2; D call uncertain. CDR1 is LGHNT and CDR2 is FRNRAP in the germline V gene. Trimming took 3 bases from V and 4 from J, leaving 6 bases between them. The CDR3 sequence is 13 residues long.

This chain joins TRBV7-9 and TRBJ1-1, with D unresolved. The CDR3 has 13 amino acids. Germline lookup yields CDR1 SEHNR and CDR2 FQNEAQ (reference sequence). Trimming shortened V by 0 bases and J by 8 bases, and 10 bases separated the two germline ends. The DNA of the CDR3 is TGTGCCAGCAGCTTAGCCGCATGGCAGGAAGCTTTCTTT. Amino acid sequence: CASSLAAWQEAFF.

This CDR3 is CASSVDFRQVNEQYF. The CDR3 region has the DNA TGTGCCAGCAGCGTAGACTTCCGACAGGTTAACGAGCAGTACTTC. The chain combines TRBV9 with TRBJ2-7; a possible D gene is TRBD1 (6 bases). V was trimmed by 0 bases and J by 5 bases, leaving 15 bases between them. In germline, CDR1 is SGDLS, CDR2 YYNGEE. The CDR3 runs 15 residues.

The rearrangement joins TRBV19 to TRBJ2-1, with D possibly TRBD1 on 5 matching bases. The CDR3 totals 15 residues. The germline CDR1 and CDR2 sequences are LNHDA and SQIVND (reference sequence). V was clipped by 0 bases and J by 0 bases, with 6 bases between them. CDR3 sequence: CASSIEGPSYNEQFF. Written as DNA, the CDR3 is TGTGCCAGTAGTATAGAGGGGCCCTCCTACAATGAGCAGTTCTTC.

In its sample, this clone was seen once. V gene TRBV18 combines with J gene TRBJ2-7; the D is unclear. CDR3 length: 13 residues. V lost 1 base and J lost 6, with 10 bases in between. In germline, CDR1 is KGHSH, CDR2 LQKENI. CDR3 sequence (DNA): TGTGCCAGCTCACCACTCGAGCTGGCCGAGCAGTACTTC. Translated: CASSPLELAEQYF. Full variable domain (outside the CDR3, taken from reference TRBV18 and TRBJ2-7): NAGVMQNPRHLVRRRGQEARLRCSPMKGHSHVYWYRQLPEEGLKFMVYLQKENIIDESGMPKERFSAEFPKEGPSILRIQQVVRGDSAAYFCASSPLELAEQYFGPGTRLTVT.

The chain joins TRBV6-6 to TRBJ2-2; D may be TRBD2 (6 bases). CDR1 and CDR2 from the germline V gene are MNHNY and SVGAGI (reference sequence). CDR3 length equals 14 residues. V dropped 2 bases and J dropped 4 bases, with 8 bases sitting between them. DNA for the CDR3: TGTGCCAGCAGTTACGGGAGGAGCACCGGGGAGCTGTTTTTT. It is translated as CASSYGRSTGELFF.

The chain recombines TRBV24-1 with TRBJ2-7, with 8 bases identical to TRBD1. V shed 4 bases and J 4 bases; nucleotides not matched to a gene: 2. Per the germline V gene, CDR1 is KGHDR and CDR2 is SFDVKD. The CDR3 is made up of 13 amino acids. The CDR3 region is CATSDRTGYEQYF. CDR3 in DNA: TGTGCCACCAGTGACCGGACAGGGTACGAGCAGTACTTC.

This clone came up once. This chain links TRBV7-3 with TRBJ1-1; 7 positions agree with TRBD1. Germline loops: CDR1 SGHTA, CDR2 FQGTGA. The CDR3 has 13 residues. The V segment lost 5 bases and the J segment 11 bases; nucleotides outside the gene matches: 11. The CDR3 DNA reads TGTGCCAGCAGCCGAGACAGGGCAGGGCGGGCTTTCTTT. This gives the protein CASSRDRAGRAFF.

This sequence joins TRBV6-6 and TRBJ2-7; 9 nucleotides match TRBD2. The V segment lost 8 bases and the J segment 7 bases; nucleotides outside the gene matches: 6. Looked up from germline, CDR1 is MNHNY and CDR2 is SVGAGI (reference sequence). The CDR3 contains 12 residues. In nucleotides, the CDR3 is TGTGCCAGCGCTGGCGGGAGGGATGAGCAGTACTTC. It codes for CASAGGRDEQYF.

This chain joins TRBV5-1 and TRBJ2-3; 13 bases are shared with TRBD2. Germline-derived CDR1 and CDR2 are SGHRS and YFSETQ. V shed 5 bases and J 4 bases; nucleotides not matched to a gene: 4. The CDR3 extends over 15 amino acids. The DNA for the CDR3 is TGCGCCAGCAGGAGGACTAGCGGGAGCGCAGATACGCAGTATTTT. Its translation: CASRRTSGSADTQYF.

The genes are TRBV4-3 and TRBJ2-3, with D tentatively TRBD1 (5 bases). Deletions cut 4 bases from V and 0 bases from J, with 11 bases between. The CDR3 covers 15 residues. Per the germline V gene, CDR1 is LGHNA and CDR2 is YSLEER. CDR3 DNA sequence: TGCGCCAGCAGCCCCGTGCAGGGTAGCACAGATACGCAGTATTTT. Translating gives CASSPVQGSTDTQYF.

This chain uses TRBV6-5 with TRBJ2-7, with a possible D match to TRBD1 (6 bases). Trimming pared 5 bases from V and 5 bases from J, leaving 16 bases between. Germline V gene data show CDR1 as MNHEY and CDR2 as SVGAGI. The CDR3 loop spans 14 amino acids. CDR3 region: CASSTHRVLNEQYF. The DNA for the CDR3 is TGTGCCAGCAGTACGCACAGGGTGCTCAACGAGCAGTACTTC.

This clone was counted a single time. The DNA for the CDR3 is TGTGCCAGCAGACAAACAGGGAGCCCCTATGGCTACACCTTC. Translating gives CASRQTGSPYGYTF. The chain joins TRBV5-4 to TRBJ1-2, with D possibly TRBD1 on 6 matching bases. Germline V gene sequence: CDR1 SGHNT, CDR2 YYREEE (reference sequence). This CDR3 contains 14 residues. V lost 5 bases, J lost 4 bases, and 15 bases lay in between. The full variable domain, completed using reference TRBV5-4 and TRBJ1-2, is ETGVTQSPTHLIKTRGQQVTLRCSSQSGHNTVSWYQQALGQGPQFIFQYYREEENGRGNFPPRFSGLQFPNYSSELNVNALELDDSALYLCASRQTGSPYGYTFGSGTRLTVV.